This T cell receptor beta chain is drawn from a study of T-cell memory formation after mild COVID-19. TCRdb recomputed calls from the 5' RACE reads with MiXCR, one row per CDR3 protein. The data hold some 160,000 distinct CDR3 sequences, with about a third observed a single time. The CDR3 runs 13 residues. Germline CDR1 and CDR2: MNHEY and SVGEGT. V lost 8 bases to trimming and J lost 6 bases, with 17 bases between them. The receptor was isolated from an adult woman who had mild COVID-19 (a few samples of this study predate the infection). Cell type and time point are not known. The gene calls are TRBV6-2 or TRBV6-3 and TRBJ2-7, with D tentatively TRBD2 (6 bases). Sequenced sample: PBMCs or a T cell subset sorted from them (not recorded which). Written as DNA, the CDR3 is TGTGCCAGCGGAAGTGGGTCCGGGGGCGAGCAGTACTTC. Amino acid sequence: CASGSGSGGEQYF.